A single sample is the source of the 14 T cell receptor beta chains below, sequenced in a study of blood T cell repertoires in COVID-19 (dated by TCRdb to 2018 to 2020). The method behind the library was the immunoSEQ multiplex PCR assay. TCRdb stores this immuneACCESS table with in-frame sequences only. Part of the clones is absent; in the studies checked, under half of the shortfall reflects unresolved V genes, and no reason is known for the rest. Present in this sample are 130,000 to 150,000 clones, roughly nine tenths of which were seen just once. The ten largest account for 3% to 3.5% of the sample. Sequenced: peripheral blood. These receptors originate from a woman between 55 and 75 years old with active COVID-19.

J is TRBJ1-2 and V is TRBV28, with 12 bases that match TRBD1. V lost 5 bases and J lost 8; bases outside the gene matches: 9. CDR3 length: 15 amino acids. Germline V lookup: CDR1 MDHEN, CDR2 SYDVKM. CDR3 residues: CASSLGDRGRRGYTF. Here the CDR3 DNA reads TGTGCCAGCAGTCTAGGGGACAGGGGGCGGAGGGGCTACACCTTC.

The CDR3, as DNA: TGCAGCGGACGGCTAGCGGGAGGTTTGACCGGGGAGCTGTTTTTT. It codes for CSGRLAGGLTGELFF. V is TRBV29-1 and J is TRBJ2-2, with 11 positions matching TRBD2. Germline V lookup: CDR1 SQVTM, CDR2 ANQGSEA. There are 15 residues in the CDR3. Trimming cost V 7 bases and J 5 bases; bases outside gene matches: 9.

The chain has TRBV28 and TRBJ2-7, with D possibly TRBD2 on 6 matching bases. V gave up 6 bases and J gave up 4 bases, with 16 bases separating them. CDR1 MDHEN and CDR2 SYDVKM come from the germline V gene. The CDR3 runs 14 residues. The DNA for the CDR3 is TGTGCCAGCAGCCTAGTGTGGGAGGTTTACGAGCAGTACTTC. Residues: CASSLVWEVYEQYF.

This chain connects TRBV5-1 to TRBJ2-2; TRBD1 aligns across 10 bases. V shed 4 bases, J shed 4 bases, and the junction held 4 bases outside the gene matches. The CDR3 consists of 15 residues. Germline values: CDR1 SGHRS, CDR2 YFSETQ. In nucleotides, the CDR3 is TGCGCCAGCAGCGCGGGACAGGGGATCACCGGGGAGCTGTTTTTT. Translating gives CASSAGQGITGELFF.

This clone was seen once. The V call is TRBV10-3, the J call TRBJ1-1; possibly TRBD1 for D (6 bases). The germline gives CDR1 ENHRY, CDR2 SYGVKD. The V and J ends lost 5 bases and 4 bases respectively, with 11 bases between them. The CDR3 consists of 13 residues. CDR3 protein: CAISLGAPTEAFF. CDR3 DNA: TGTGCCATCAGTCTGGGGGCGCCCACTGAAGCTTTCTTT.

The chain couples TRBV25-1 to TRBJ2-2; 8 bases align to TRBD1. Trimming at V came to 6 bases and at J to 2 bases, leaving 2 bases not matched to a gene. Germline CDR1 is MGHDK and CDR2 is SYGVNS. The CDR3 is 14 amino acids. The CDR3 here is CASRGQGNTGELFF. The CDR3 coding sequence is TGTGCCAGCAGAGGACAGGGTAACACCGGGGAGCTGTTTTTT.

This clone was seen more than once but under ten times. This rearrangement joins TRBV7-2 to TRBJ2-2, with 10 bases fitting TRBD2. The CDR3 runs 16 residues. V lost 3 bases to trimming and J lost 6 bases; unmatched junction nucleotides: 7. The V gene's germline CDR1 is SGHTA and CDR2 FQGNSA. The DNA for the CDR3 is TGTGCCAGCAGCTTTAGCGGGAGGTCCTCCTCCGGGGAGCTGTTTTTT. The encoded protein is CASSFSGRSSSGELFF.

This chain connects TRBV4-1 to TRBJ2-2, with TRBD1 matching over 8 bases. The J segment lost 6 bases and the V segment lost 1 base, leaving 13 bases of the junction unmatched. CDR1 and CDR2 from the germline V gene are MGHRA and YSYEKL. The CDR3 is 18 residues long. The CDR3 bases are TGCGCCAGCAGCCAAGCTCAGGGGGCTTCAGCGGGCGCCGGGGAGCTGTTTTTT. Translated: CASSQAQGASAGAGELFF.

The rearrangement joins TRBV19 to TRBJ2-1, with 7 bases matching TRBD2. The V segment lost 9 bases and the J segment 9 bases; nucleotides outside the gene matches: 14. The CDR3 is 14 amino acids. Germline CDR1 LNHDA, CDR2 SQIVND (reference sequence). Written as DNA, the CDR3 is TGTGCCAGCACCCGGGACCGGGGGGTGGGTGAGCAGTTCTTC. Protein: CASTRDRGVGEQFF.

The rearrangement joins TRBV30 to TRBJ1-1, with D possibly being TRBD1 (5 bases). The germline V gene has CDR1 GTSNPN and CDR2 SVGIG (reference sequence). Trimming removed 1 base from V and 0 bases from J, with 6 bases in between. The CDR3 consists of 13 residues. The CDR3: CAWSGQLNTEAFF. As DNA, the CDR3 is TGTGCCTGGAGTGGACAGTTGAACACTGAAGCTTTCTTT.

This chain uses TRBV7-8 with TRBJ2-3; 9 nucleotides match TRBD2. V trimming: 0 bases; J trimming: 6 bases; junction bases outside the gene matches: 7. Per the germline V gene, CDR1 is SGHVS and CDR2 is FQNEAQ. This CDR3 region has 16 residues. The CDR3 coding sequence is TGTGCCAGCAGCTTAGCCGGGGCGGGAGGGCCGGATACGCAGTATTTT. The encoded protein is CASSLAGAGGPDTQYF.

This clone was seen a handful of times. The J gene is TRBJ2-3, the V gene TRBV3-1 (or the pseudogene TRBV3-2); 8 nucleotides agree with TRBD2. Trimming removed 2 bases from V and 3 bases from J; junction bases left unmatched: 1. Germline values: CDR1 LGHDT, CDR2 YNNKEL (reference sequence). This CDR3 contains 14 residues. The CDR3: CASSQSGSTDTQYF. CDR3 bases: TGTGCCAGCAGCCAAAGCGGGAGTACAGATACGCAGTATTTT.

This chain joins TRBV10-3 and TRBJ2-1; TRBD2 aligns across 10 bases. Germline CDR1 is ENHRY and CDR2 is SYGVKD. The V and J ends lost 4 bases and 6 bases, in that order; junction bases with no gene match: 9. CDR3 length: 16 amino acids. The CDR3 DNA is TGTGCCATCAGTGGGAGATCTAGCGGGAGACTCAATGAGCAGTTCTTC. Amino acid sequence: CAISGRSSGRLNEQFF.

The rearrangement links TRBV9 to TRBJ1-5; D ambiguous. The CDR3 totals 13 residues. Germline assignment: CDR1 SGDLS and CDR2 YYNGEE. Trimming removed 9 bases at V and 4 bases at J, with 14 bases between. The CDR3 bases are TGTGCCACCTGGGGAGTTGCTAATCAGCCCCAGCATTTT. Its translation: CATWGVANQPQHF.